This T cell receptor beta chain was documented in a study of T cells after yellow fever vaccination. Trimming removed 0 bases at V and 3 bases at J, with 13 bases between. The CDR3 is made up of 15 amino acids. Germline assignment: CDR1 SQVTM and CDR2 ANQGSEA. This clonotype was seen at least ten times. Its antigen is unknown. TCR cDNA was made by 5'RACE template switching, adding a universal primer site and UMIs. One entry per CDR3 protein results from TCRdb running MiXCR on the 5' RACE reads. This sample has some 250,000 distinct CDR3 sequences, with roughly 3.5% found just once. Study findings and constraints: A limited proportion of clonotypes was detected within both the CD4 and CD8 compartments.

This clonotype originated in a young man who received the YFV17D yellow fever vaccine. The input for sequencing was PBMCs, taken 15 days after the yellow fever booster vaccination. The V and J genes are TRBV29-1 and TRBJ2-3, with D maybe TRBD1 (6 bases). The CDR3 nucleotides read TGCAGCGTTGAAGATCAGGGGTTAGGTACAGATACGCAGTATTTT. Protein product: CSVEDQGLGTDTQYF.